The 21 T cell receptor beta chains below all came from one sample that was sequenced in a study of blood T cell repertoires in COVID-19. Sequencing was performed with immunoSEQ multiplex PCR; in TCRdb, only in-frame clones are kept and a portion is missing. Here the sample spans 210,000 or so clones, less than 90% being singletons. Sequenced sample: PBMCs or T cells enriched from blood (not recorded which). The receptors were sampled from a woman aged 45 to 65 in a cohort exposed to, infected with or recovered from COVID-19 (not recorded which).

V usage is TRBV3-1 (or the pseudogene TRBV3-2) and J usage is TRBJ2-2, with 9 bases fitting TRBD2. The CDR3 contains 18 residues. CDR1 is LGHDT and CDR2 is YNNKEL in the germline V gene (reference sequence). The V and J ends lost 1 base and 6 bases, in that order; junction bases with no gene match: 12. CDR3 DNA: TGTGCCAGCAGCCAAGTTATCATAGCGGGGGCCTCCCCCGGGGAGCTGTTTTTT. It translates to CASSQVIIAGASPGELFF.

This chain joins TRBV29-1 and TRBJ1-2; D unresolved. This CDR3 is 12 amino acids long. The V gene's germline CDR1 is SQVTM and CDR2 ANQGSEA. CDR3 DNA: TGCGGTGAGAAGGCGGCGGACTATGGCTACACCTTC. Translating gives CGEKAADYGYTF.

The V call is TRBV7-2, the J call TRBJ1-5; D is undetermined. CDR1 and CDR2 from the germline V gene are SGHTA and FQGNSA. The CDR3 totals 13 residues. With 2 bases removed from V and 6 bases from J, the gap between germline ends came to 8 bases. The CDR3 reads CASSLRETQPQHF. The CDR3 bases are TGTGCCAGCAGCTTAAGGGAGACTCAGCCCCAGCATTTT. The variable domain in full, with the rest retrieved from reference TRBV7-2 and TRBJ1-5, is GAGVSQSPSNKVTEKGKDVELRCDPISGHTALYWYRQSLGQGLEFLIYFQGNSAPDKSGLPSDRFSAERTGGSVSTLTIQRTQQEDSAVYLCASSLRETQPQHFGDGTRLSIL.

The CDR3 DNA follows: TGTGCCAGCAGCTACAGCCCAGATAGCTCCTACGAGCAGTACTTC. As protein: CASSYSPDSSYEQYF. The rearrangement joins TRBV7-2 to TRBJ2-7; D is ambiguous. Trimming stripped 4 bases from V and 0 bases from J, with 13 bases between. CDR1 is SGHTA and CDR2 is FQGNSA in the germline V gene. The CDR3 consists of 15 residues.

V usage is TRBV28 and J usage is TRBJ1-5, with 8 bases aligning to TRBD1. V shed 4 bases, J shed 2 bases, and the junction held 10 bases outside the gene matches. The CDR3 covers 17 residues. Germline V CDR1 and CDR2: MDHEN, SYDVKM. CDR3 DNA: TGTGCCAGCAGTTCGCGACAGGGGTTTATGGGCAATCAGCCCCAGCATTTT. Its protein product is CASSSRQGFMGNQPQHF.

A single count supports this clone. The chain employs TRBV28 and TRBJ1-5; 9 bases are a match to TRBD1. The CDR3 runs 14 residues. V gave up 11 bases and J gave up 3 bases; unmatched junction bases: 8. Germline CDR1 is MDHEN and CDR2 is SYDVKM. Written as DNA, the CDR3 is TGTGCCGGCGGGACAGGGATTAACAATCAGCCCCAGCATTTT. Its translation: CAGGTGINNQPQHF.

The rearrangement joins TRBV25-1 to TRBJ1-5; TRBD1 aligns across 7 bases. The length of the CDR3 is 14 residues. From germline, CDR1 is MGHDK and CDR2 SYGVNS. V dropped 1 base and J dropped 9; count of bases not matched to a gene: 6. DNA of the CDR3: TGTGCCAGCAGTGAATCCAGGGGGATCAGGCCCCAGCATTTT. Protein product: CASSESRGIRPQHF.

The DNA of the CDR3 is TGTGCCACCAGTGATTCCTCCTCGGGACAGGGTTCAAGTGGTGAGCAGTTCTTC. Its protein is CATSDSSSGQGSSGEQFF. This sequence joins TRBV24-1 and TRBJ2-1, with 9 positions matching TRBD1. The V and J ends lost 2 bases and 9 bases, in that order; junction bases with no gene match: 16. The germline V gene has CDR1 KGHDR and CDR2 SFDVKD. There are 18 residues in the CDR3.

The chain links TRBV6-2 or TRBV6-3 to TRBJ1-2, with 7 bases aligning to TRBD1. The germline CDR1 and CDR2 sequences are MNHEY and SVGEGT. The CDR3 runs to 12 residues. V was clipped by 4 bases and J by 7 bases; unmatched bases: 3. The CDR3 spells CASSSTGLGYTF. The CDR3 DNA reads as TGTGCCAGCAGTTCGACAGGGCTTGGCTACACCTTC.

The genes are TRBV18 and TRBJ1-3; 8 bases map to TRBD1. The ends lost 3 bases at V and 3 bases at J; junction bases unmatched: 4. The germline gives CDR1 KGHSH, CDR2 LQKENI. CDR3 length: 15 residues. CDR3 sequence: CASSPQGANGNTIYF. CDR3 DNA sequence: TGTGCCAGCTCACCGCAGGGGGCGAATGGAAACACCATATATTTT.

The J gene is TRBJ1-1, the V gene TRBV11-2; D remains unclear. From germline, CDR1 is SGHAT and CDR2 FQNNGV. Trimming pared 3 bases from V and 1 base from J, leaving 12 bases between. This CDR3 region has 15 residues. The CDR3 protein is CASSFSPFENTEAFF. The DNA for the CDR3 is TGTGCCAGCAGCTTCAGTCCGTTTGAGAACACTGAAGCTTTCTTT.

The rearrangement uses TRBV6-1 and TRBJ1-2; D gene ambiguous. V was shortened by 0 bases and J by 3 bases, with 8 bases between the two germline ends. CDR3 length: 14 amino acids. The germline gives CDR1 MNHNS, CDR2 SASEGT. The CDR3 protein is CASSEAPRYYGYTF. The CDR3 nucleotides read TGTGCCAGCAGTGAAGCCCCGCGCTACTATGGCTACACCTTC.

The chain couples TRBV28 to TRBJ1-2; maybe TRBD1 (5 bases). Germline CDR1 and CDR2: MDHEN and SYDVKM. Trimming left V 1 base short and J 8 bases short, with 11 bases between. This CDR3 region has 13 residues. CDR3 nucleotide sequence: TGTGCCAGCAGTTTATTGGCCAGGGCCGGCTACACCTTC. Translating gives CASSLLARAGYTF.

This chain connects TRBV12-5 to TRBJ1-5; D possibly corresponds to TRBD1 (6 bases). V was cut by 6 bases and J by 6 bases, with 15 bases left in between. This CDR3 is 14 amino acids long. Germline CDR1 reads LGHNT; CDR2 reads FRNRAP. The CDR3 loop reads CASGPSGGPQPQHF. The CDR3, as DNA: TGTGCTAGTGGCCCTAGCGGGGGCCCTCAGCCCCAGCATTTT.

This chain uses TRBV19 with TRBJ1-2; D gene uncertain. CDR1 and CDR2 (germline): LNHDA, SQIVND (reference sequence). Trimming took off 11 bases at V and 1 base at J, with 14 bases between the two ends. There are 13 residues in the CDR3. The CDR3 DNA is TGTGCCTCTAAATTGCCGTATAACTATGGCTACACCTTC. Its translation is CASKLPYNYGYTF.

In DNA, the CDR3 is TGTGCCAGCAGCCCAGGGGGGCCCGAGCAGTACTTC. Protein sequence: CASSPGGPEQYF. V is TRBV7-2 and J is TRBJ2-7; D possibly corresponds to TRBD1 (7 bases). CDR3 length: 12 residues. V was clipped by 5 bases and J by 6 bases, with 11 bases between them. From germline, CDR1 is SGHTA and CDR2 FQGNSA.

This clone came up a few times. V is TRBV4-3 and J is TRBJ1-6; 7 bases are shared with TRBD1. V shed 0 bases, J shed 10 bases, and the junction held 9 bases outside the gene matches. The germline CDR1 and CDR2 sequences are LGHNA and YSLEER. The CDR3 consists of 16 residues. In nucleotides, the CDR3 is TGCGCCAGCAGCCAAGATAACAGGGGACTGGAATCACCCCTCCACTTT. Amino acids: CASSQDNRGLESPLHF.

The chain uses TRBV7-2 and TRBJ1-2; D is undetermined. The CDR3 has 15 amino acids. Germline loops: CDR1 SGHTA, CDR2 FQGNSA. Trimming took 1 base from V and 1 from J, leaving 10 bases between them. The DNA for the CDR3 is TGTGCCAGCAGCTTAGTGGAGTGGAATAACTATGGCTACACCTTC. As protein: CASSLVEWNNYGYTF.

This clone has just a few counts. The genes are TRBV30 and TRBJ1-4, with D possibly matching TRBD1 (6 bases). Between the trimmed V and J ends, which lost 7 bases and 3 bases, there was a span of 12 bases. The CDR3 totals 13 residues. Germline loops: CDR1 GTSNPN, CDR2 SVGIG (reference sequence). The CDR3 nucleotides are TGTGCCTATGTGGACAGACCTAATGAAAAACTGTTTTTT. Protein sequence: CAYVDRPNEKLFF.

CDR3 coding DNA: TGTGCCAGCCAAAAGGGGGACACTGAAGCTTTCTTT. It encodes CASQKGDTEAFF. The V gene is TRBV6-5, the J gene TRBJ1-1; a possible D gene is TRBD1 (6 bases). There are 12 residues in the CDR3. The germline V and J ends were trimmed by 8 bases and 3 bases, with 10 bases remaining between them. The germline CDR1 and CDR2 sequences are MNHEY and SVGAGI.

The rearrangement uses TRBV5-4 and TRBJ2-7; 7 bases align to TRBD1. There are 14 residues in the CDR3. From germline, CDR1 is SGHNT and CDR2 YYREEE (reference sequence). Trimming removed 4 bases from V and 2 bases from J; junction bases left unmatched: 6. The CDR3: CASSLHRGAYEQYF. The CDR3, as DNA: TGTGCCAGCAGCCTACACAGGGGTGCCTACGAGCAGTACTTC. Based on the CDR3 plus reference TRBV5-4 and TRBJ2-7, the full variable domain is ETGVTQSPTHLIKTRGQQVTLRCSSQSGHNTVSWYQQALGQGPQFIFQYYREEENGRGNFPPRFSGLQFPNYSSELNVNALELDDSALYLCASSLHRGAYEQYFGPGTRLTVT.